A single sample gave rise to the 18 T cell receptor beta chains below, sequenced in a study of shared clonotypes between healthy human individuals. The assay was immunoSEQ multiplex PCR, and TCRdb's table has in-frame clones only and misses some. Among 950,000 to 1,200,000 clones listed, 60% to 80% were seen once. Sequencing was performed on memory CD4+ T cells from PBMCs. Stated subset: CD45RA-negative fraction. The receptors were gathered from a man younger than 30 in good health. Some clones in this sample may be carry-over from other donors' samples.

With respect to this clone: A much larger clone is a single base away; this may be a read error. This CDR3 is CASTGPGSSYGQYF. CDR3 DNA sequence: TGTGCCAGCACAGGGCCGGGGAGCTCCTACGGGCAGTACTTC. V usage is TRBV28 and J usage is TRBJ2-7; D may match TRBD1 or TRBD2 (5 bases each). The CDR3 runs 14 residues. CDR1 and CDR2 (germline): MDHEN, SYDVKM.

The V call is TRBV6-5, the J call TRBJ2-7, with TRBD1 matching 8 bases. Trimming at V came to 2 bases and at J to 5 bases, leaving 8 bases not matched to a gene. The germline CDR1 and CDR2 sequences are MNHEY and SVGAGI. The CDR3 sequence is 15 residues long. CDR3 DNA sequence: TGTGCCAGCAGTTACAACTCTGACAGGGGTCACGAGCAGTACTTC. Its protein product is CASSYNSDRGHEQYF.

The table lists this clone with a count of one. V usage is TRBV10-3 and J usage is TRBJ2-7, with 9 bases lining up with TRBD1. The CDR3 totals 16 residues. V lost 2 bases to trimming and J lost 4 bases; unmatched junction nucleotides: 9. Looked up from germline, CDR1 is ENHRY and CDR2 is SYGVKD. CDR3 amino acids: CAISEGGTGFLYEQYF. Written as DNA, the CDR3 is TGTGCCATCAGTGAGGGGGGGACAGGGTTTTTATACGAGCAGTACTTC.

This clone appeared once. This chain's CDR3 is CASSFEMGLAKETQYF. The DNA of the CDR3 is TGTGCCAGCAGCTTCGAAATGGGACTAGCCAAAGAGACCCAGTACTTC. The genes are TRBV5-8 and TRBJ2-5; 9 bases are shared with TRBD2. Per the germline V gene, CDR1 is SGHTS and CDR2 is YDEGEE. V shed 2 bases, J shed 3 bases, and the junction held 8 bases outside the gene matches. The CDR3 runs 16 residues. Based on the CDR3 plus reference TRBV5-8 and TRBJ2-5, the full variable domain is EAGVTQSPTHLIKTRGQQATLRCSPISGHTSVYWYQQALGLGLQFLLWYDEGEERNRGNFPPRFSGRQFPNYSSELNVNALELEDSALYLCASSFEMGLAKETQYFGPGTRLLVL.

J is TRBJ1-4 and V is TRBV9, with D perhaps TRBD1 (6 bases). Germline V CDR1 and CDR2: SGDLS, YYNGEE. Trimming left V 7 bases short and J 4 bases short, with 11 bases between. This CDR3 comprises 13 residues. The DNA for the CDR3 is TGTGCCAGCCAATCAGGGGATAATGAAAAACTGTTTTTT. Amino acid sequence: CASQSGDNEKLFF.

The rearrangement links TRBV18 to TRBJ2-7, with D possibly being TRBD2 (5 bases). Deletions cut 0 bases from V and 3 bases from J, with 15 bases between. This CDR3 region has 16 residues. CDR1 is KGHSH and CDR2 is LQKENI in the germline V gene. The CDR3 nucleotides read TGTGCCAGCTCACCACCGATAGGGAGCCGAGGCTACGAGCAGTACTTC. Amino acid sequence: CASSPPIGSRGYEQYF. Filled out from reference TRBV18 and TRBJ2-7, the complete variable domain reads NAGVMQNPRHLVRRRGQEARLRCSPMKGHSHVYWYRQLPEEGLKFMVYLQKENIIDESGMPKERFSAEFPKEGPSILRIQQVVRGDSAAYFCASSPPIGSRGYEQYFGPGTRLTVT.

CDR3 loop: CASSLWGIGEQYF. CDR3 bases: TGTGCCAGCAGCTTATGGGGGATTGGGGAGCAGTACTTC. The chain joins TRBV11-2 to TRBJ2-7; D may match TRBD1 or TRBD2 (5 bases each). CDR1 and CDR2 (germline): SGHAT, FQNNGV. Trimming shortened V by 2 bases and J by 7 bases, and 12 bases separated the two germline ends. The CDR3 is made up of 13 amino acids.

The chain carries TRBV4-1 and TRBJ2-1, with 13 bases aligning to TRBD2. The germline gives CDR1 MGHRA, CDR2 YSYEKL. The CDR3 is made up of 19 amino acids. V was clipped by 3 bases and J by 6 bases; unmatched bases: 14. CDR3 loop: CASSQGVLAGGPIRNEQFF. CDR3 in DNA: TGCGCCAGCAGCCAGGGAGTACTAGCGGGAGGGCCAATACGCAATGAGCAGTTCTTC.

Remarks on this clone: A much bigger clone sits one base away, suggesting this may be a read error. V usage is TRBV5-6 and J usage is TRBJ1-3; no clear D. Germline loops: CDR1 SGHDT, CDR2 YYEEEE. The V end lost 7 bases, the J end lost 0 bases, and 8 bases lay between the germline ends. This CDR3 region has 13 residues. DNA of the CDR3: TGTGCCAGCCGCGGGAGCTCTGGAAACACCATATATTTT. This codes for CASRGSSGNTIYF.

CDR3: CASSIGTDDQETQYF. The CDR3 region has the DNA TGCGCCAGCAGCATTGGGACAGACGACCAAGAGACCCAGTACTTC. The chain is built from TRBV5-1 and TRBJ2-5; the match to TRBD1 covers 7 bases. The germline V gene encodes CDR1 SGHRS and CDR2 YFSETQ. After removal of 4 bases from V and 0 bases from J, the junction contained 6 bases not matched to a gene. This CDR3 is 15 amino acids long.

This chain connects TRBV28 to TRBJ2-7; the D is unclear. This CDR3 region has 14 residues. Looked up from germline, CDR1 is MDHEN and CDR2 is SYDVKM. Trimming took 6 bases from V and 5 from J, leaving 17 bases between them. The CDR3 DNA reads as TGTGCCAGCAGAGGCCCGGTGGAGTCCCACGAGCAGTACTTC. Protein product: CASRGPVESHEQYF.

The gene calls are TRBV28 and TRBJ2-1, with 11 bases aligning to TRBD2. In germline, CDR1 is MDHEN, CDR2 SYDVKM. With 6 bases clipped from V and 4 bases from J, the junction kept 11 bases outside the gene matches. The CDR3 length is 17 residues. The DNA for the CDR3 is TGTGCCAGCAGCCAAACCTCCGGGACTAGCGGATACAATGAGCAGTTCTTC. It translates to CASSQTSGTSGYNEQFF.

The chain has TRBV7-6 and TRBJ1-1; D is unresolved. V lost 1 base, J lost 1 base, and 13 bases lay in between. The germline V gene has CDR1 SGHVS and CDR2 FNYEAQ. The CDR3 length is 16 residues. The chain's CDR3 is CASSLGSGRRNTEAFF. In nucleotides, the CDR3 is TGTGCCAGCAGCTTAGGGAGCGGGCGAAGGAACACTGAAGCTTTCTTT.

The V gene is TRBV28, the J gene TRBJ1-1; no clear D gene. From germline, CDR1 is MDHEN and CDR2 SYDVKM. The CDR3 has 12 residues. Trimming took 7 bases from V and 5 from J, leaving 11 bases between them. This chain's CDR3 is CASIGMWTEAFF. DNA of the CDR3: TGTGCCAGCATCGGCATGTGGACTGAAGCTTTCTTT.

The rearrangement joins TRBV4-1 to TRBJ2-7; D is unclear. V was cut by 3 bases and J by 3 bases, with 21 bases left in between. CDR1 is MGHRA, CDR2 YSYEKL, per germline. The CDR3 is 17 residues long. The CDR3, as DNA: TGCGCCAGCAGCCACCTTTTGGGCCGCAGCGACAACTACGAGCAGTACTTC. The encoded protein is CASSHLLGRSDNYEQYF.

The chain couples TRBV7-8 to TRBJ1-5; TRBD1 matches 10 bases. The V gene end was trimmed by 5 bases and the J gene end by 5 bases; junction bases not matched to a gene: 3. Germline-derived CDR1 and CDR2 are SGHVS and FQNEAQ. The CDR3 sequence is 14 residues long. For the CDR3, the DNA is TGTGCCAGCAGCGCCGGGACAGGGGATCAGCCCCAGCATTTT. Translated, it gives CASSAGTGDQPQHF.

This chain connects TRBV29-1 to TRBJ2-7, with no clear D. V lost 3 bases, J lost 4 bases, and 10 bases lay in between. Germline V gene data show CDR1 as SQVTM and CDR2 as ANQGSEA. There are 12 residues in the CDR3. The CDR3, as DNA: TGCAGCGTTGAGGTCGCTAGGTACGAGCAGTACTTC. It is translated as CSVEVARYEQYF.

For the CDR3, the DNA is TGTGCCAGCTCTCGAAGGACAGGGGAAGGAGAAAAACTGTTTTTT. It translates to CASSRRTGEGEKLFF. The chain uses TRBV18 and TRBJ1-4, with 9 bases aligning to TRBD1. The CDR3 is 15 residues long. V gave up 6 bases and J gave up 8 bases; unmatched junction bases: 10. Looked up from germline, CDR1 is KGHSH and CDR2 is LQKENI.